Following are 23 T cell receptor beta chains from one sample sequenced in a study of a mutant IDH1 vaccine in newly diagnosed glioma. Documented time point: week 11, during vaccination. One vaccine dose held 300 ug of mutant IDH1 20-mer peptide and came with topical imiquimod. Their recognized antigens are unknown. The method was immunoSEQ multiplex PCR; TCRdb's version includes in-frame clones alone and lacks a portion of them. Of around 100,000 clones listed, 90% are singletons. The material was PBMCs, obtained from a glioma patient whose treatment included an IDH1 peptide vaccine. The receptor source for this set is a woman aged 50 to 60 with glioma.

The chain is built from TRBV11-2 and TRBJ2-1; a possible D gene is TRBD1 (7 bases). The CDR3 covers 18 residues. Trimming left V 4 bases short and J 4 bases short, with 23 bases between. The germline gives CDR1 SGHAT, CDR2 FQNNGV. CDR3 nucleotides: TGTGCCAGCAGCTCTGGGACAGCCCGGGACTTCTGGTACAATGAGCAGTTCTTC. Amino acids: CASSSGTARDFWYNEQFF.

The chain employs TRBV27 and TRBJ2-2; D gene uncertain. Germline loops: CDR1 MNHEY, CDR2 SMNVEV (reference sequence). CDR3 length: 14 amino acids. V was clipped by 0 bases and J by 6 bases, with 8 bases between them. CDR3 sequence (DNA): TGTGCCAGCAGTTTATCCCAGTCTCCCGGGGAGCTGTTTTTT. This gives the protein CASSLSQSPGELFF.

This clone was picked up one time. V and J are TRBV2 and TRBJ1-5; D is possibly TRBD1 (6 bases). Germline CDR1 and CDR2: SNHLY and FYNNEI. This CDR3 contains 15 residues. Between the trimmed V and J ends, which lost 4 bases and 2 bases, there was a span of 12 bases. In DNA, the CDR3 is TGTGCCAGCAGTGCGGGGGCTCAGGGCAATCAGCCCCAGCATTTT. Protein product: CASSAGAQGNQPQHF. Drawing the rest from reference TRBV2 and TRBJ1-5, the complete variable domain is EPEVTQTPSHQVTQMGQEVILRCVPISNHLYFYWYRQILGQKVEFLVSFYNNEISEKSEIFDDQFSVERPDGSNFTLKIRSTKLEDSAMYFCASSAGAQGNQPQHFGDGTRLSIL.

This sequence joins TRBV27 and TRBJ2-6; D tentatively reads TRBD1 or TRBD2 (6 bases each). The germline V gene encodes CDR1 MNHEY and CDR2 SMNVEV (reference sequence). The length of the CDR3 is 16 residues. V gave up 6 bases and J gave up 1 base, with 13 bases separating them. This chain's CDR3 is CASSPRGESGANVLTF. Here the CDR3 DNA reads TGTGCCAGCAGCCCGAGGGGGGAGTCTGGGGCCAACGTCCTGACTTTC.

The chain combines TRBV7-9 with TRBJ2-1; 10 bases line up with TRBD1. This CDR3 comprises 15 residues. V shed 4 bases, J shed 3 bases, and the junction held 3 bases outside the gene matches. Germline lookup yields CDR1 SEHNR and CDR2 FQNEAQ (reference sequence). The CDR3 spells CASSSRDRGYNEQFF. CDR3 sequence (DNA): TGTGCCAGCAGCTCCCGGGACAGGGGCTACAATGAGCAGTTCTTC.

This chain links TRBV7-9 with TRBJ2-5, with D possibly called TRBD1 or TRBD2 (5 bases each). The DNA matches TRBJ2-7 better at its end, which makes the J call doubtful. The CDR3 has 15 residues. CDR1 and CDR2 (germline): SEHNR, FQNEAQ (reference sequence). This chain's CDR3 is CASSLNPGRSYEQYF. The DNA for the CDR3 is TGTGCCAGCAGCTTAAATCCAGGGAGATCCTACGAGCAGTACTTC.

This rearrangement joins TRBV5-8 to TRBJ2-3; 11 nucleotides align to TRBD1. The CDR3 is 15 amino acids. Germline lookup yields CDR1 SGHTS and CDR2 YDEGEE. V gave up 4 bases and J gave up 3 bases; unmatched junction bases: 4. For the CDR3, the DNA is TGTGCCAGCAGCCTAGGACAGGGGGCGACAGATACGCAGTATTTT. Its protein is CASSLGQGATDTQYF. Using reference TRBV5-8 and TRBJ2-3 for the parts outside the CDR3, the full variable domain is EAGVTQSPTHLIKTRGQQATLRCSPISGHTSVYWYQQALGLGLQFLLWYDEGEERNRGNFPPRFSGRQFPNYSSELNVNALELEDSALYLCASSLGQGATDTQYFGPGTRLTVL.

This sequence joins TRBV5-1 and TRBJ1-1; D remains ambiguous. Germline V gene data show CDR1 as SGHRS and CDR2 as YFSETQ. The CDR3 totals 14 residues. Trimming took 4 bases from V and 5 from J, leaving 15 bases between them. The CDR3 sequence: CASSPMRRATEAFF. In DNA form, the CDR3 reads TGCGCCAGCAGCCCGATGAGGAGGGCGACTGAAGCTTTCTTT. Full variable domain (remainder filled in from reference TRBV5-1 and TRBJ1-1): KAGVTQTPRYLIKTRGQQVTLSCSPISGHRSVSWYQQTPGQGLQFLFEYFSETQRNKGNFPGRFSGRQFSNSRSEMNVSTLELGDSALYLCASSPMRRATEAFFGQGTRLTVV.

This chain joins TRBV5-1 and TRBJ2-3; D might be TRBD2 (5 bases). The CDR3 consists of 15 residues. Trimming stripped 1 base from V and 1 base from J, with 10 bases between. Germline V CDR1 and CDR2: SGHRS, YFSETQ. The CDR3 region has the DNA TGCGCCAGCAGCTTGAGGAGTAGCGGCACAGATACGCAGTATTTT. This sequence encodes CASSLRSSGTDTQYF.

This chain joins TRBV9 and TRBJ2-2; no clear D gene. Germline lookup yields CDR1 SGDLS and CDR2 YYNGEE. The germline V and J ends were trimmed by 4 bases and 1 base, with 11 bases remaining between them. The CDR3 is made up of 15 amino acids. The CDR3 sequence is CASSSMSGNTGELFF. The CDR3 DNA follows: TGTGCCAGCAGCTCCATGTCGGGGAACACCGGGGAGCTGTTTTTT. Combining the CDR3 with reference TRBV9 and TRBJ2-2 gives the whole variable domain DSGVTQTPKHLITATGQRVTLRCSPRSGDLSVYWYQQSLDQGLQFLIQYYNGEERAKGNILERFSAQQFPDLHSELNLSSLELGDSALYFCASSSMSGNTGELFFGEGSRLTVL.

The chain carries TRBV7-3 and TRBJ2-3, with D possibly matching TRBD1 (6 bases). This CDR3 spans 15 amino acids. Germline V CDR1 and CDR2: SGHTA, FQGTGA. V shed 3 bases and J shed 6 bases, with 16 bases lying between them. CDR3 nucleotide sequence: TGTGCCAGCAGCTTCCGGGACAACCTAAAGGATACGCAGTATTTT. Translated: CASSFRDNLKDTQYF. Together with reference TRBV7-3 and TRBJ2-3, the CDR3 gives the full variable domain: GAGVSQTPSNKVTEKGKYVELRCDPISGHTALYWYRQSLGQGPEFLIYFQGTGAADDSGLPNDRFFAVRPEGSVSTLKIQRTERGDSAVYLCASSFRDNLKDTQYFGPGTRLTVL.

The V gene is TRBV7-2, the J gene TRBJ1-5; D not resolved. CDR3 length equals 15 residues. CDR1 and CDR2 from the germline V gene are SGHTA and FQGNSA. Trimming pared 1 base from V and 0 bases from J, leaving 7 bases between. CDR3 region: CASSLVHYSNQPQHF. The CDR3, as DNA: TGTGCCAGCAGCTTAGTACACTATAGCAATCAGCCCCAGCATTTT.

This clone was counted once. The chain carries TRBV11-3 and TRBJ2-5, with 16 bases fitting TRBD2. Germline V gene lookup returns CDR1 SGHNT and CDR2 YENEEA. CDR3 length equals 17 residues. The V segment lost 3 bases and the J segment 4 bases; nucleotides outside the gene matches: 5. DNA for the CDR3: TGTGCCAGCAGCTTGACGGGACTAGCGGGAGGGCCAGAGACCCAGTACTTC. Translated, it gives CASSLTGLAGGPETQYF.

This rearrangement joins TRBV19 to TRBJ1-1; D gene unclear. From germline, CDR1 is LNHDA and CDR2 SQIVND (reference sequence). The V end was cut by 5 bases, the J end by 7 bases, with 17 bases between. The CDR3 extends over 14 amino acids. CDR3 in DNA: TGTGCCAGTAGTTCTAAGAGGTCAGCGCATGAAGCTTTCTTT. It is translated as CASSSKRSAHEAFF.

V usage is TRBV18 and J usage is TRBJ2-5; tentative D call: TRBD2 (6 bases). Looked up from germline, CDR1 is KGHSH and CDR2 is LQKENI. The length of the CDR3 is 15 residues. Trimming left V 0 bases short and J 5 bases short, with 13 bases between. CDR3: CASSPPSGAEETQYF. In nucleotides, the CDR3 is TGTGCCAGCTCACCACCGTCGGGAGCGGAGGAGACCCAGTACTTC. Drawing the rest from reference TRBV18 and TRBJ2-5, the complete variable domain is NAGVMQNPRHLVRRRGQEARLRCSPMKGHSHVYWYRQLPEEGLKFMVYLQKENIIDESGMPKERFSAEFPKEGPSILRIQQVVRGDSAAYFCASSPPSGAEETQYFGPGTRLLVL.

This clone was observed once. The CDR3 protein is CASSVWDGGLDEQFF. CDR3 sequence (DNA): TGTGCCAGCAGCGTGTGGGACGGAGGGTTGGATGAGCAGTTCTTC. The chain is built from TRBV9 and TRBJ2-1, with D tentatively TRBD2 (6 bases). The V end lost 2 bases, the J end lost 8 bases, and 17 bases lay between the germline ends. This CDR3 has 15 amino acids. Germline CDR1 SGDLS, CDR2 YYNGEE.

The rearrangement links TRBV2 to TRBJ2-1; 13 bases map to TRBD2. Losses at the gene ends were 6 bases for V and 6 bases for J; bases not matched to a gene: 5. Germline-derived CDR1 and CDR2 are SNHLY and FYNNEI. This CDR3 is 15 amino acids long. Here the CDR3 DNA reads TGTGCCAGCAGCACCACTAGCGGGAGGGCCAATGAGCAGTTCTTC. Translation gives CASSTTSGRANEQFF.

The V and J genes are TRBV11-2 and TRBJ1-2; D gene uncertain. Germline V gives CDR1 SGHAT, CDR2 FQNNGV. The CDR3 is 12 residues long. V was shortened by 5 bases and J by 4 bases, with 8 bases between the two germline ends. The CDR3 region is CASSNGGYGYTF. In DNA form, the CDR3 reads TGTGCCAGCAGCAACGGAGGCTATGGCTACACCTTC.

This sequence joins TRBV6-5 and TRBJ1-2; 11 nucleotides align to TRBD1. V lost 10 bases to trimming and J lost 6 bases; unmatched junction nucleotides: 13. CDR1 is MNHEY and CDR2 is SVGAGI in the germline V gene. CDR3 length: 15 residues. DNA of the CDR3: TGTGCCACCACGATTGCCGGGACAGGGGGAAATGGCTACACCTTC. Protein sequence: CATTIAGTGGNGYTF.

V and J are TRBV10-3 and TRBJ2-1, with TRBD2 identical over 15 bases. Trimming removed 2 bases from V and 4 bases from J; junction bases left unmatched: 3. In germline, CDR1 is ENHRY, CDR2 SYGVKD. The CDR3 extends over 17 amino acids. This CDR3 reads CAISEAGLAGGYNEQFF. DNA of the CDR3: TGTGCCATCAGTGAGGCGGGACTAGCGGGAGGATACAATGAGCAGTTCTTC.

CDR3 in amino acids: CAWRGGRGGAYEQYF. The CDR3 DNA follows: TGTGCCTGGAGGGGGGGGCGCGGAGGTGCCTACGAGCAGTACTTC. The chain combines TRBV30 with TRBJ2-7, with D perhaps matching TRBD2 (7 bases). The CDR3 runs 15 residues. Trimming shortened V by 3 bases and J by 2 bases, and 17 bases separated the two germline ends. Germline CDR1 and CDR2: GTSNPN and SVGIG (reference sequence).

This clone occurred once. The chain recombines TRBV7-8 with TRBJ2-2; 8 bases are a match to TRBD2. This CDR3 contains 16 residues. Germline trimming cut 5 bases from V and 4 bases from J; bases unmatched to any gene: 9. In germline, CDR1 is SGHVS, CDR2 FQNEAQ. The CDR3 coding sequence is TGTGCCAGCAGCGTTAGGCGGGAGGATGGCACCGGGGAGCTGTTTTTT. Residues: CASSVRREDGTGELFF.

The CDR3 bases are TGTGCCAGTAGTATAGCGGGCAGGGCCTTAGGGGAGCAGTACTTC. Amino acids: CASSIAGRALGEQYF. V and J are TRBV19 and TRBJ2-7; the D gene is possibly TRBD1 (5 bases). CDR1 and CDR2 (germline): LNHDA, SQIVND (reference sequence). The CDR3 is made up of 15 amino acids. Trimming removed 1 base from V and 7 bases from J, with 17 bases in between. The variable domain in full, with the rest retrieved from reference TRBV19 and TRBJ2-7, is DGGITQSPKYLFRKEGQNVTLSCEQNLNHDAMYWYRQDPGQGLRLIYYSQIVNDFQKGDIAEGYSVSREKKESFPLTVTSAQKNPTAFYLCASSIAGRALGEQYFGPGTRLTVT.